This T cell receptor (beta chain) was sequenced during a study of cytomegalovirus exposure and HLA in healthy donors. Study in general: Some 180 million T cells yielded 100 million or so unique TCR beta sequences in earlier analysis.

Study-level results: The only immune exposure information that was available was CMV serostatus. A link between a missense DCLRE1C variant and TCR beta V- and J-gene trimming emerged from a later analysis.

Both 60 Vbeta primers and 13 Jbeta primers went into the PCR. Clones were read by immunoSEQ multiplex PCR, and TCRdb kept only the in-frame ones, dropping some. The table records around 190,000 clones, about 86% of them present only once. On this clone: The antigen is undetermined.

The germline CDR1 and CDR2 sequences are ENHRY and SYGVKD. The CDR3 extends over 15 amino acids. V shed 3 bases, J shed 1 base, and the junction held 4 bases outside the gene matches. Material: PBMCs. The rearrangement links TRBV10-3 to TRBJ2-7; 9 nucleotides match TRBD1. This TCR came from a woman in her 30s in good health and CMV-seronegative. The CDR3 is CAISDTGGASYEQYF. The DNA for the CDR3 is TGTGCCATCAGTGATACAGGGGGCGCTTCCTACGAGCAGTACTTC.